The 14 T cell receptor beta chains listed next were all sequenced from one sample in a study of shared clonotypes between healthy human individuals (dated by TCRdb to about 2020). The library was generated by the immunoSEQ multiplex PCR assay. TCRdb obtained this table from immuneACCESS and retained in-frame rearrangements with V and J assigned. These tables miss some clones; where compared with another copy, unresolved V genes account for less than half of the shortfall, and the remainder is unexplained. Within this sample are a few hundred thousand clones, with almost 97% of them counted one time only. The ten largest make up 0.045% to 0.06% of the sample. The sample consisted of naive CD4+ T cells sorted from blood. The intended sense of this specimen's cell subset or site label: CD45RA+ positively selected. These receptors came from a woman aged 30 to 39 in good health.

This chain uses TRBV7-7 with TRBJ2-2, with TRBD1 identical over 7 bases. The CDR3 contains 15 residues. Per the germline V gene, CDR1 is SSHAT and CDR2 is FNYEAQ (reference sequence). J gave up 2 bases and V 11 bases, and 11 bases lay outside the gene matches. CDR3 sequence: CAVRPGTDNTGELFF. In DNA, the CDR3 is TGTGCCGTCCGGCCGGGGACAGACAACACCGGGGAGCTGTTTTTT.

This clone was observed once. V and J are TRBV14 and TRBJ2-3; TRBD2 agrees at 7 bases. There are 13 residues in the CDR3. Germline V gives CDR1 SGHDN, CDR2 FVKESK. With V trimmed by 7 bases and J by 4 bases, 5 bases remained unmatched. CDR3 protein: CASNRGGADTQYF. In nucleotides, the CDR3 is TGTGCCAGCAACCGGGGAGGGGCAGATACGCAGTATTTT.

The rearrangement links TRBV29-1 to TRBJ2-5; 7 bases are a match to TRBD2. V lost 4 bases to trimming and J lost 3 bases; unmatched junction nucleotides: 17. This CDR3 is built from 17 residues. CDR1 and CDR2 from the germline V gene are SQVTM and ANQGSEA. This CDR3 is CSVGGLIILGQEETQYF. CDR3 nucleotide sequence: TGCAGCGTTGGGGGACTAATCATTCTAGGGCAAGAAGAGACCCAGTACTTC.

In this sample, this clone turned up once. V and J are TRBV5-1 and TRBJ1-1; 7 nucleotides match TRBD1. CDR3 size: 15 residues. Per germline, CDR1 SGHRS and CDR2 YFSETQ. Unmatched junction bases numbered 11, after V lost 4 bases and J lost 5 bases. Written as DNA, the CDR3 is TGCGCCAGCAGCCCACGGACAGGTGGAGGGACTGAAGCTTTCTTT. It codes for CASSPRTGGGTEAFF.

The rearrangement joins TRBV6-6 to TRBJ2-3, with D tentatively TRBD2 (6 bases). Germline-derived CDR1 and CDR2 are MNHNY and SVGAGI (reference sequence). The CDR3 has 15 amino acids. The V and J ends lost 7 bases and 6 bases respectively, with 20 bases between them. The CDR3 loop is CASKPAGDRSDTQYF. In DNA form, the CDR3 reads TGTGCCAGCAAACCAGCGGGCGATAGATCTGATACGCAGTATTTT.

The chain uses TRBV4-2 and TRBJ2-5; 8 positions agree with TRBD1. CDR3 length equals 16 residues. V gave up 3 bases and J gave up 4 bases; unmatched junction bases: 10. Looked up from germline, CDR1 is LGHNA and CDR2 is YNFKEQ. CDR3 in DNA: TGTGCCAGCAGCCACCGGACAGGGACCCCGGGAGAGACCCAGTACTTC. Translation: CASSHRTGTPGETQYF.

The chain carries TRBV6-6 and TRBJ1-2, with D tentatively TRBD1 (5 bases). Trimming stripped 0 bases from V and 7 bases from J, with 15 bases between. CDR3 size: 15 residues. Germline lookup yields CDR1 MNHNY and CDR2 SVGAGI (reference sequence). The CDR3 is CASSYSFNGGGGYTF. CDR3 DNA: TGTGCCAGCAGTTACTCCTTTAACGGGGGTGGTGGCTACACCTTC.

The chain uses TRBV2 and TRBJ2-2; D is perhaps TRBD1 (6 bases). The ends were cut back, 3 bases at V and 5 bases at J, with 10 bases in the middle. Germline CDR1 and CDR2: SNHLY and FYNNEI. This CDR3 is 14 amino acids long. The CDR3 loop is CASSEYRATGELFF. Here the CDR3 DNA reads TGTGCCAGCAGTGAGTACAGGGCAACCGGGGAGCTGTTTTTT.

The rearrangement joins TRBV7-8 to TRBJ2-7, with a weak D call TRBD2 (6 bases). The CDR3 runs 17 residues. The germline gives CDR1 SGHVS, CDR2 FQNEAQ. V was clipped by 2 bases and J by 5 bases, with 22 bases between them. The CDR3 DNA reads TGTGCCAGCAGCTTAATTTTTGGTGGGAGGACGGGAGACGAGCAGTACTTC. It yields the protein CASSLIFGGRTGDEQYF.

J is TRBJ2-2 and V is TRBV27; D possibly matches TRBD1 or TRBD2 (5 bases each). V lost 3 bases and J lost 3, with 14 bases in between. Per the germline V gene, CDR1 is MNHEY and CDR2 is SMNVEV (reference sequence). CDR3 size: 16 residues. In DNA, the CDR3 is TGTGCCAGCAGTTTTGCCGGGACCGTGGACACCGGGGAGCTGTTTTTT. Translated, it gives CASSFAGTVDTGELFF.

CDR3 in amino acids: CASSTSGQGAGETQYF. For the CDR3, the DNA is TGCGCCAGCAGCACCTCAGGACAGGGGGCGGGAGAGACCCAGTACTTC. This chain connects TRBV5-1 to TRBJ2-5, with 11 bases identical to TRBD1. From germline, CDR1 is SGHRS and CDR2 YFSETQ. The CDR3 is 16 amino acids. Trimming took 4 bases from V and 4 from J; bases not matched to a gene: 9.

This chain's CDR3 is CASSLAGATNEKLFF. CDR3 sequence (DNA): TGTGCCAGCAGTTTAGCGGGTGCAACTAATGAAAAACTGTTTTTT. The V call is TRBV27, the J call TRBJ1-4; D unresolved. CDR3 length: 15 residues. CDR1 and CDR2 from the germline V gene are MNHEY and SMNVEV (reference sequence). The germline V and J ends were trimmed by 2 bases and 0 bases, with 7 bases remaining between them. The variable domain in full, completed from reference TRBV27 and TRBJ1-4, reads EAQVTQNPRYLITVTGKKLTVTCSQNMNHEYMSWYRQDPGLGLRQIYYSMNVEVTDKGDVPEGYKVSRKEKRNFPLILESPSPNQTSLYFCASSLAGATNEKLFFGSGTQLSVL.

A word on this clone: Other DNA sequences from this sample encode an identical CDR3 as well. The rearrangement uses TRBV20-1 and TRBJ1-1; D call uncertain. Germline V gene sequence: CDR1 DFQATT, CDR2 SNEGSKA (reference sequence). The CDR3 contains 11 residues. Deletions cut 2 bases from V and 1 base from J, with 2 bases between. As DNA, the CDR3 is TGCAGTGCTAGACAGAACACTGAAGCTTTCTTT. Amino acid sequence: CSARQNTEAFF.

The rearrangement joins TRBV6-5 to TRBJ2-5, with TRBD1 as a possible D gene (6 bases). Trimming stripped 6 bases from V and 7 bases from J, with 15 bases between. This CDR3 spans 13 amino acids. Germline V lookup: CDR1 MNHEY, CDR2 SVGAGI. The CDR3 DNA is TGTGCCAGCAGCCCCGACAGGATTGTGACCCAGTACTTC. Its protein product is CASSPDRIVTQYF.